The 27 T cell receptor beta chains in this list originate from one sample, sequenced in a study of CD8 T cells in ankylosing spondylitis. Study-level findings and limits: Ankylosing spondylitis blood appeared to carry a characteristic TCR beta motif of roughly eight highly homologous variants.

TCRdb used MiXCR to reprocess the 5' RACE reads, holding one entry per CDR3 protein. The sample records about 540,000 distinct CDR3 sequences, 12% being singletons. For these TCRs, the target antigens are not known. Sequenced: blood, either unsorted or a sorted T cell fraction (not recorded which). The origin of the receptors is a male donor with ankylosing spondylitis.

The chain combines TRBV10-3 with TRBJ1-1; D is perhaps TRBD1 (5 bases). CDR1 is ENHRY, CDR2 SYGVKD, per germline. The length of the CDR3 is 12 residues. The germline V and J ends were trimmed by 6 bases and 4 bases, with 9 bases remaining between them. The CDR3 DNA is TGTGCCATCAGCGGGAGGGGCACTGAAGCTTTCTTT. It yields the protein CAISGRGTEAFF.

In this sample, this clonotype turned up a few times. V gene TRBV14 combines with J gene TRBJ2-3; D is unresolved. Per the germline V gene, CDR1 is SGHDN and CDR2 is FVKESK. The length of the CDR3 is 13 residues. V dropped 3 bases and J dropped 0 bases, with 4 bases sitting between them. CDR3 in amino acids: CASSHVSTDTQYF. DNA for the CDR3: TGTGCCAGCAGCCATGTCAGCACAGATACGCAGTATTTT.

As concerns this clonotype: Germline is not matched at one junction end, which may reflect a read error. The J gene is TRBJ2-5, the V gene TRBV20-1; 7 bases fit TRBD2. Germline lookup yields CDR1 DFQATT and CDR2 SNEGSKA (reference sequence). There are 17 residues in the CDR3. The CDR3 loop is CCARGPRVTAGRETQYF. The DNA for the CDR3 is TGCTGTGCTAGAGGGCCCAGAGTTACAGCGGGACGGGAGACCCAGTACTTC.

This clonotype was counted between two and nine times. V usage is TRBV29-1 and J usage is TRBJ1-6, with 10 bases that match TRBD1. J was trimmed by 5 bases and V by 6 bases; bases with no gene match: 1. The CDR3 contains 13 residues. Per the germline V gene, CDR1 is SQVTM and CDR2 is ANQGSEA. The DNA of the CDR3 is TGCAGCGTGGGGACAGGGGATAATTCACCCCTCCACTTT. Its protein is CSVGTGDNSPLHF.

Written as DNA, the CDR3 is TGTGCCAGCAGTTACCCCTCAAGACAGGGAGGAAACTCCTACGAGCAGTACTTC. It specifies CASSYPSRQGGNSYEQYF. The chain links TRBV6-5 to TRBJ2-7, with D possibly TRBD1 on 7 matching bases. Germline V gives CDR1 MNHEY, CDR2 SVGAGI. Trimming pared 2 bases from V and 0 bases from J, leaving 20 bases between. The CDR3 is made up of 18 amino acids.

There are a few counts of this clonotype. CDR3 protein: CASSEGTGLGYEQYF. DNA of the CDR3: TGTGCCAGCAGCGAAGGGACAGGACTTGGGTACGAGCAGTACTTC. The V call is TRBV7-2, the J call TRBJ2-7; 8 positions agree with TRBD1. J was trimmed by 4 bases and V by 5 bases; bases with no gene match: 10. The CDR3 covers 15 residues. From germline, CDR1 is SGHTA and CDR2 FQGNSA.

V is TRBV6-5 and J is TRBJ2-3; no clear D gene. The CDR3 has 14 amino acids. Germline-derived CDR1 and CDR2 are MNHEY and SVGAGI. V was shortened by 2 bases and J by 1 base, with 7 bases between the two germline ends. DNA for the CDR3: TGTGCCAGCAGTTACGGAGCAGGCACAGATACGCAGTATTTT. Residues: CASSYGAGTDTQYF.

The rearrangement links TRBV11-2 to TRBJ2-1, with a tentative D call TRBD1 (5 bases). CDR3 length: 15 amino acids. Germline V lookup: CDR1 SGHAT, CDR2 FQNNGV. With 4 bases removed from V and 2 bases from J, the gap between germline ends came to 12 bases. The CDR3 here is CASSYEQGAYNEQFF. CDR3 DNA sequence: TGTGCCAGCAGCTACGAGCAGGGTGCCTACAATGAGCAGTTCTTC.

This clonotype was seen only a few times. The chain links TRBV29-1 to TRBJ2-2; no definite D call. CDR3 length: 10 amino acids. V dropped 3 bases and J dropped 6 bases, with 2 bases sitting between them. Per germline, CDR1 SQVTM and CDR2 ANQGSEA. The chain's CDR3 is CSVDAGELFF. CDR3 bases: TGCAGCGTTGATGCCGGGGAGCTGTTTTTT.

As concerns this clonotype: This may come from a read error, since a much larger clone is one base off. V and J are TRBV18 and TRBJ1-5, with a tentative D call TRBD1 (5 bases). The CDR3 runs 15 residues. Germline V lookup: CDR1 KGHSH, CDR2 LQKENI. The CDR3 nucleotides read TGTGCCAGCTCATCGGGACTGCCGGGCAATCGGCCCCAGCATTTT. This encodes CASSSGLPGNRPQHF.

This clonotype has a handful of counts. For the CDR3, the DNA is TGTGCCAGCAGCCCGCTCGGGACAGCCCACTATGGCTACACCTTC. Amino acid sequence: CASSPLGTAHYGYTF. The rearrangement uses TRBV7-9 and TRBJ1-2, with 7 bases fitting TRBD1. J lost 3 bases, V lost 5 bases, and 9 bases had no gene match. Per the germline V gene, CDR1 is SEHNR and CDR2 is FQNEAQ (reference sequence). The CDR3 is made up of 15 amino acids.

This chain connects TRBV7-8 to TRBJ2-7; TRBD2 is a possible D gene (7 bases). The CDR3 has 14 residues. Between the trimmed V and J ends, which lost 4 bases and 4 bases, there was a span of 14 bases. Germline CDR1 is SGHVS and CDR2 is FQNEAQ. The DNA of the CDR3 is TGTGCCAGCAGCTCAACGGGGGGCTATTACGAGCAGTACGTC. Translating gives CASSSTGGYYEQYV.

The chain links TRBV7-9 to TRBJ2-7; D may be TRBD2 (5 bases). The CDR3 loop spans 16 amino acids. V was pared by 5 bases and J by 3 bases, with 20 bases between. Germline CDR1 reads SEHNR; CDR2 reads FQNEAQ (reference sequence). CDR3 DNA sequence: TGTGCCAGCAGCCTAGAGGGTAGTCGGTGGGGCTACGAGCAGTACGTC. Its protein product is CASSLEGSRWGYEQYV.

This clonotype has a handful of counts. The chain recombines TRBV6-6 with TRBJ2-5, with unresolved D. The germline V and J ends were trimmed by 5 bases and 1 base, with 8 bases remaining between them. This CDR3 region has 13 residues. Germline V lookup: CDR1 MNHNY, CDR2 SVGAGI (reference sequence). In DNA form, the CDR3 reads TGTGCCAGCAGTATGGCAGGCCAAGAGACCCAGTACTTC. This sequence encodes CASSMAGQETQYF.

The chain joins TRBV19 to TRBJ1-5, with D maybe TRBD1 (6 bases). Germline CDR1 is LNHDA and CDR2 is SQIVND (reference sequence). The CDR3 has 14 amino acids. Trimming removed 4 bases from V and 7 bases from J, with 14 bases in between. For the CDR3, the DNA is TGTGCCAGTAGTACCCCAGGGGCACGGCAGCCCCAGCATTTT. Encoded protein: CASSTPGARQPQHF. The full variable domain, its missing parts supplied by reference TRBV19 and TRBJ1-5, is DGGITQSPKYLFRKEGQNVTLSCEQNLNHDAMYWYRQDPGQGLRLIYYSQIVNDFQKGDIAEGYSVSREKKESFPLTVTSAQKNPTAFYLCASSTPGARQPQHFGDGTRLSIL.

V and J are TRBV5-1 and TRBJ2-2; D not certain. Germline V gene data show CDR1 as SGHRS and CDR2 as YFSETQ. There are 12 residues in the CDR3. V lost 4 bases and J lost 8, with 9 bases in between. The CDR3 spells CASSPGLGELFF. CDR3 nucleotides: TGCGCCAGCAGCCCGGGCCTAGGGGAGCTGTTTTTT.

The rearrangement joins TRBV24-1 to TRBJ1-5; 8 bases fit TRBD1. There are 15 residues in the CDR3. The germline CDR1 and CDR2 sequences are KGHDR and SFDVKD. V lost 1 base and J lost 5; bases outside the gene matches: 3. In DNA form, the CDR3 reads TGTGCCACCAGTGATTTTCAGGGGGCTCATCAGCCCCAGCATTTT. Translation gives CATSDFQGAHQPQHF.

The genes are TRBV5-6 and TRBJ2-3, with 8 bases identical to TRBD2. Germline V gene lookup returns CDR1 SGHDT and CDR2 YYEEEE. The CDR3 is 15 residues long. Trimming took 4 bases from V and 3 from J; bases not matched to a gene: 7. The CDR3 sequence: CASSKLSGRTDTQYF. CDR3 coding DNA: TGTGCCAGCAGCAAACTCAGCGGGAGAACAGATACGCAGTATTTT.

The chain couples TRBV2 to TRBJ2-5; 9 bases are shared with TRBD2. Unmatched junction bases numbered 14, after V lost 6 bases and J lost 12 bases. The CDR3 spans 14 residues. From germline, CDR1 is SNHLY and CDR2 FYNNEI. The CDR3 nucleotides read TGTGCCAGCAGCAAACGCGGACTAGCGCAAAGGGAGTACTTC. Its translation: CASSKRGLAQREYF.

The V and J genes are TRBV20-1 and TRBJ2-3, with TRBD2 identical over 10 bases. This CDR3 has 18 amino acids. The germline V gene encodes CDR1 DFQATT and CDR2 SNEGSKA (reference sequence). The V gene end was trimmed by 0 bases and the J gene end by 5 bases; junction bases not matched to a gene: 14. The CDR3 DNA reads TGCAGTGCTAGAGATATGAAGCGGGAGGGCCACGAGGAAGATACGCAGTATTTT. Amino acid sequence: CSARDMKREGHEEDTQYF.

The genes are TRBV24-1 and TRBJ2-5; 9 nucleotides match TRBD2. V trimming: 5 bases; J trimming: 5 bases; junction bases outside the gene matches: 8. Germline V gene sequence: CDR1 KGHDR, CDR2 SFDVKD. The CDR3 totals 15 residues. CDR3 amino acids: CATSAAGGTRETQYF. In DNA, the CDR3 is TGTGCCACCAGTGCCGCGGGAGGGACCAGGGAGACCCAGTACTTC.

This clonotype was picked up a small number of times. CDR3 bases: TGTGCCAGCAGCAAGGAGACGGAAAATGAGCAGTTCTTC. This codes for CASSKETENEQFF. The V call is TRBV5-4, the J call TRBJ2-1; D ambiguous. Between the trimmed V and J ends, which lost 4 bases and 7 bases, there was a span of 12 bases. The germline gives CDR1 SGHNT, CDR2 YYREEE (reference sequence). The CDR3 spans 13 residues.

This chain links TRBV19 with TRBJ2-1; D possibly corresponds to TRBD2 (6 bases). The CDR3 totals 17 residues. Germline CDR1 is LNHDA and CDR2 is SQIVND (reference sequence). Trimming took 2 bases from V and 0 from J, leaving 14 bases between them. DNA of the CDR3: TGTGCCAGTAGTATACTCGGAGGGGCGGGCTCCTACAATGAGCAGTTCTTC. The encoded protein is CASSILGGAGSYNEQFF.

This clonotype was seen at least ten times. The chain links TRBV5-1 to TRBJ2-1; TRBD1 agrees at 7 bases. The junction had 4 bases not matched to a gene; V was cut back by 0 bases and J by 4 bases. CDR1 and CDR2 (germline): SGHRS, YFSETQ. This CDR3 is 15 amino acids long. The CDR3 reads CASSLAPGQYNEQFF. CDR3 sequence (DNA): TGCGCCAGCAGCTTGGCCCCGGGACAGTACAATGAGCAGTTCTTC.

This clonotype appeared a few times. The chain links TRBV12-3 or TRBV12-4 to TRBJ2-4; D is perhaps TRBD1 (5 bases). The CDR3 spans 12 residues. Deletions cut 6 bases from V and 5 bases from J, with 8 bases between. The CDR3 DNA sequence: TGTGCCAGCAGCAAGACAGAAAACATTCAGTACTTC. Translating it yields CASSKTENIQYF.

V is TRBV7-2 and J is TRBJ1-2; 10 bases map to TRBD1. CDR1 and CDR2 from the germline V gene are SGHTA and FQGNSA. The CDR3 extends over 16 amino acids. The V segment lost 1 base and the J segment 4 bases; nucleotides outside the gene matches: 6. The DNA of the CDR3 is TGTGCCAGCAGCTTAGTAGGGACAGGGGTGGGCTATGGCTACACCTTC. Its protein is CASSLVGTGVGYGYTF.

This clonotype was detected a few times. This chain uses TRBV4-1 with TRBJ1-2, with D possibly matching TRBD1 (5 bases). V was clipped by 4 bases and J by 6 bases, with 15 bases between them. From germline, CDR1 is MGHRA and CDR2 YSYEKL. The CDR3 runs to 14 residues. CDR3: CASSPGQWEDGYTF. CDR3 in DNA: TGCGCCAGCAGCCCGGGGCAGTGGGAGGATGGCTACACCTTC.